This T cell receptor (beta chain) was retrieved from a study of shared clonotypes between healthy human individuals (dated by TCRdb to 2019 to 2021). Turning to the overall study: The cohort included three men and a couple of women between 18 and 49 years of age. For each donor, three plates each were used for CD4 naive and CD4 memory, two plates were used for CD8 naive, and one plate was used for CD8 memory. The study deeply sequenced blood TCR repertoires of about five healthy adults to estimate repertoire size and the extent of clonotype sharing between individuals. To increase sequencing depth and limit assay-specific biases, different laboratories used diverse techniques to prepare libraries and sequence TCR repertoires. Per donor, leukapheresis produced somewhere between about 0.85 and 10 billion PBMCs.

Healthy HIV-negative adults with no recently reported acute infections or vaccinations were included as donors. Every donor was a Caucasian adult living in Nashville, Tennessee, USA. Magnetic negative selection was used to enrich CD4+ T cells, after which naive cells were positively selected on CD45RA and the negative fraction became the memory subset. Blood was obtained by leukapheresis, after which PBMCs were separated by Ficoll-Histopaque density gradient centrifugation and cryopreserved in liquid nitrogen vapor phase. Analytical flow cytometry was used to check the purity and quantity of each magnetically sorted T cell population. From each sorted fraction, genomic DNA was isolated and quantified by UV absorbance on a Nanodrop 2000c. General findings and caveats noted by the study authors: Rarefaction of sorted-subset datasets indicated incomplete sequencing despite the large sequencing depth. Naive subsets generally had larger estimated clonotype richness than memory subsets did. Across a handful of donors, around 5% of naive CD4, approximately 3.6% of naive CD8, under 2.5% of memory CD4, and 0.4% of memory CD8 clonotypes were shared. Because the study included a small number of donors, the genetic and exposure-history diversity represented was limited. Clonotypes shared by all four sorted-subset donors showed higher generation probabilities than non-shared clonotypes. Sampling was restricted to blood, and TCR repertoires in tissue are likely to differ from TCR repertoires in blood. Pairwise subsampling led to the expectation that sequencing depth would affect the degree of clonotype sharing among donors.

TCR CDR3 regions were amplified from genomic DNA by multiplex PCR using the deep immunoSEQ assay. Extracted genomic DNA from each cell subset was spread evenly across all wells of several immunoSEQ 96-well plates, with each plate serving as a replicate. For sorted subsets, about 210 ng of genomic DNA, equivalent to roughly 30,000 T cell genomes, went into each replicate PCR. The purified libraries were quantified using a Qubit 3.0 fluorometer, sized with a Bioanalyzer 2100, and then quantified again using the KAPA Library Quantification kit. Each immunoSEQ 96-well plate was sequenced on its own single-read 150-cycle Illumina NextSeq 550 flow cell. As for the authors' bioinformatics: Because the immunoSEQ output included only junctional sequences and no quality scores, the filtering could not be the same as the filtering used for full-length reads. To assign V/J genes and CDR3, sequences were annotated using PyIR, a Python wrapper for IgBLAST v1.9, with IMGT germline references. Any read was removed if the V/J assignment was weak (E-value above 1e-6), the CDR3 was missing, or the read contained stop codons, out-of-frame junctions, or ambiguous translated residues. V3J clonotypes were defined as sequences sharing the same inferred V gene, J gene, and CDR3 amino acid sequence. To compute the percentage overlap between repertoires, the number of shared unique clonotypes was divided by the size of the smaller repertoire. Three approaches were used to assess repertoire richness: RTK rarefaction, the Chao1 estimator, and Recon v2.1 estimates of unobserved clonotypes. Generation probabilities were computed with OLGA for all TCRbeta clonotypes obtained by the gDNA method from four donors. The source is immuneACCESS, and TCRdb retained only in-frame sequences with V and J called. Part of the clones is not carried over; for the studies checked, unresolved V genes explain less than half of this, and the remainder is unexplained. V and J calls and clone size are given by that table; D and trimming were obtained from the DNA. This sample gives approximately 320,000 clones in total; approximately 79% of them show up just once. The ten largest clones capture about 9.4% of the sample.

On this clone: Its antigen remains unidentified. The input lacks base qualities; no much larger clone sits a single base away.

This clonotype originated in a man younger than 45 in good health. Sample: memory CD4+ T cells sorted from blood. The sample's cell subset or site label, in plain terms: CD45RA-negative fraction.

The nucleotide sequence is given as TGTGCCAGTAGGAGGGGGGACCTAGCGAACACCGGGGAGCTGTTTTTT. This encodes CASRRGDLANTGELFF. The sequence is built from TRBV19 and TRBJ2-2; the D match is possibly TRBD1 or TRBD2, with 6 bases aligned in each. V gives up 6 bases and J gives up 0 bases, and the segment between their germline ends measures 14 bases. The CDR3 covers 16 residues, taking in both the cysteine and the phenylalanine. Only CDR3 DNA remains: 48 bases, in frame from the first base. For CDR1 and CDR2, the germline V gene (reference sequence) lists LNHDA and SQIVND.